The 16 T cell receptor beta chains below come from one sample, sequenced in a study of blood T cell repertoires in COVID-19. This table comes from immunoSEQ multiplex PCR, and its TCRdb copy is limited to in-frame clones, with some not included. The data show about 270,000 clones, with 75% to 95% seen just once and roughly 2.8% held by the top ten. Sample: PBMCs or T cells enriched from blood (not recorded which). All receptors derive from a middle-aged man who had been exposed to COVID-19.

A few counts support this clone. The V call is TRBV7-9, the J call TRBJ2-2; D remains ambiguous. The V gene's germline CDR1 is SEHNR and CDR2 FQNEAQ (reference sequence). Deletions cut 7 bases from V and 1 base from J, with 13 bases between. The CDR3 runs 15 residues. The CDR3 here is CASIPPRRNTGELFF. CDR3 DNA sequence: TGTGCCAGCATCCCGCCACGGAGGAACACCGGGGAGCTGTTTTTT.

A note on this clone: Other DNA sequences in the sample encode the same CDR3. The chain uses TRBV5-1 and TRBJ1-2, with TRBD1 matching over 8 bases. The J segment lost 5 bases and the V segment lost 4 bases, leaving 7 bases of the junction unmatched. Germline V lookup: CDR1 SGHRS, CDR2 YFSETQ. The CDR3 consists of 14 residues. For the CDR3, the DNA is TGCGCCAGCAGCCCGGGACAGGCAGGTTATGGCTACACCTTC. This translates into CASSPGQAGYGYTF.

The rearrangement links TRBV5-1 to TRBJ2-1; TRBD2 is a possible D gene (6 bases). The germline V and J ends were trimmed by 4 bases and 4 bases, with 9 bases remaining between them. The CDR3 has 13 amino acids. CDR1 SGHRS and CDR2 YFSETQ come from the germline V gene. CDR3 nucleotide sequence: TGCGCCAGCAGCAGGGACTTTTACAATGAGCAGTTCTTC. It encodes CASSRDFYNEQFF.

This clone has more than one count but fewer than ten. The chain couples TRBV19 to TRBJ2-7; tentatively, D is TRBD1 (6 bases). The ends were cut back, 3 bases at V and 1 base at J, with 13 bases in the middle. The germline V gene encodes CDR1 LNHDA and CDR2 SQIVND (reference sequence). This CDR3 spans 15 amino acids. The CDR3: CASSMSGRGSYEQYF. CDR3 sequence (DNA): TGTGCCAGTAGTATGAGCGGCAGGGGATCCTACGAGCAGTACTTC.

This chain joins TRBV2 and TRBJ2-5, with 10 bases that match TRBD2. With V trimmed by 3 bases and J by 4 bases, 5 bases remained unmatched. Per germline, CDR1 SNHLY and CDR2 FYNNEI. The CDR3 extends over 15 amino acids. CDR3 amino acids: CASSDRLAGAETQYF. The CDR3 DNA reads TGTGCCAGCAGTGATAGGCTAGCGGGAGCAGAGACCCAGTACTTC. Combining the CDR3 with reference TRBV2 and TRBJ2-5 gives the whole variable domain EPEVTQTPSHQVTQMGQEVILRCVPISNHLYFYWYRQILGQKVEFLVSFYNNEISEKSEIFDDQFSVERPDGSNFTLKIRSTKLEDSAMYFCASSDRLAGAETQYFGPGTRLLVL.

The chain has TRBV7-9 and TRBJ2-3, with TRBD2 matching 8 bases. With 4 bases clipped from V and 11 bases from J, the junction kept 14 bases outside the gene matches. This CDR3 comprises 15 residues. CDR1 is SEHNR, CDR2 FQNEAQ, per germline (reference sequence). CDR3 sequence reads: CASSYQDGRVLRQYF. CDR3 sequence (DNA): TGTGCCAGCAGCTACCAAGACGGGAGGGTCCTTAGGCAGTATTTT.

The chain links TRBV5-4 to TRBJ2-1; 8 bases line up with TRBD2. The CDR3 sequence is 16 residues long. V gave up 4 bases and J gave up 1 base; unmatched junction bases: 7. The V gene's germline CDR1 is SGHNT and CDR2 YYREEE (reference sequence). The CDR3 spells CASSRSGSPSYNEQFF. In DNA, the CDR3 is TGTGCCAGCAGCCGAAGCGGGAGTCCATCCTACAATGAGCAGTTCTTC. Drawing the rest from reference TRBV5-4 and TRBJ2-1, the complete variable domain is ETGVTQSPTHLIKTRGQQVTLRCSSQSGHNTVSWYQQALGQGPQFIFQYYREEENGRGNFPPRFSGLQFPNYSSELNVNALELDDSALYLCASSRSGSPSYNEQFFGPGTRLTVL.

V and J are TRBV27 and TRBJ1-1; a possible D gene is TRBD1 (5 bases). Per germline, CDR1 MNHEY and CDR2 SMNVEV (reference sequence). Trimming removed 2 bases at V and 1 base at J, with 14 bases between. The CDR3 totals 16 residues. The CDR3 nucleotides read TGTGCCAGCAGTTTAGGGGCGGGACTGGGGAACACTGAAGCTTTCTTT. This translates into CASSLGAGLGNTEAFF.

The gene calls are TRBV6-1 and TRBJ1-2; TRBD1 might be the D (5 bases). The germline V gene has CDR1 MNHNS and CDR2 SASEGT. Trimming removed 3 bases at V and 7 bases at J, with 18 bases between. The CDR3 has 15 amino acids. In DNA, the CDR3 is TGTGCCAGCAGTGAGTTGATCGTGGGGAGGGGTGGCTACACCTTC. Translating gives CASSELIVGRGGYTF.

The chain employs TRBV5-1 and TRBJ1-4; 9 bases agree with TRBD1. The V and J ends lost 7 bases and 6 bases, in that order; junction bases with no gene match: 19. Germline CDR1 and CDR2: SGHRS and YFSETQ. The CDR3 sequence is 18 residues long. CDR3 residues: CASSRTGATSTSHEKLFF. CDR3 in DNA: TGCGCCAGCTCCCGGACAGGGGCTACCTCAACGTCCCATGAAAAACTGTTTTTT.

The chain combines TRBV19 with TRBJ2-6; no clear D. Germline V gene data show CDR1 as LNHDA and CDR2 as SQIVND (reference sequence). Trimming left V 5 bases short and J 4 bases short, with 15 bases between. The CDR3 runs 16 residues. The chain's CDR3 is CASSQAHGTGANVLTF. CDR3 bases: TGTGCCAGTAGTCAAGCGCACGGAACCGGGGCCAACGTCCTGACTTTC.

CDR3: CASSIRWSPNNEQFF. The DNA for the CDR3 is TGTGCCAGTAGTATTAGATGGAGCCCCAACAATGAGCAGTTCTTC. The chain couples TRBV19 to TRBJ2-1; D gene uncertain. Trimming removed 3 bases from V and 5 bases from J, with 14 bases in between. The CDR3 runs to 15 residues. Germline CDR1 is LNHDA and CDR2 is SQIVND (reference sequence).

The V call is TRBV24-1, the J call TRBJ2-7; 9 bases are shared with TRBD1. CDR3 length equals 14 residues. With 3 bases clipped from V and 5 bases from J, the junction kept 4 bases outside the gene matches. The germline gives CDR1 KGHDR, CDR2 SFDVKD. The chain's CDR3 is CATSDPRQGDEQYF. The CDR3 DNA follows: TGTGCCACCAGTGATCCACGACAGGGGGACGAGCAGTACTTC.

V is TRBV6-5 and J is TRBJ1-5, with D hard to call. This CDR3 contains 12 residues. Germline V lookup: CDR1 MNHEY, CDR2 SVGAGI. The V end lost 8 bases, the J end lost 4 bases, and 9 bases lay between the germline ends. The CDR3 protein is CASSEPNQPQHF. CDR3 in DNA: TGTGCCAGCTCAGAACCTAATCAGCCCCAGCATTTT.

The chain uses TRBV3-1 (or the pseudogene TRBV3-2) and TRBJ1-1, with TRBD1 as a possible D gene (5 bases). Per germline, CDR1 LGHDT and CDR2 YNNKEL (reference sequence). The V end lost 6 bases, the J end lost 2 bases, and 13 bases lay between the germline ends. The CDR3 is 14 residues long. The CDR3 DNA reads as TGTGCCAGCAGGAGTACAGGCCATAACACTGAAGCTTTCTTT. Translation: CASRSTGHNTEAFF.

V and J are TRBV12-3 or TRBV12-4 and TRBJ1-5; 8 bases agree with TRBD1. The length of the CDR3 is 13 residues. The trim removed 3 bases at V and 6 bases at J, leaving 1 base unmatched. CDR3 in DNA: TGTGCCAGCAGTTTTGACAGGGGTCAGCCCCAGCATTTT. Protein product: CASSFDRGQPQHF.